A selection of T cell receptor beta chains follows, all from one sample in a study of cytotoxic CD8 clonotypes in ibrutinib-treated CLL. The repertoire was sequenced with immunoSEQ multiplex PCR; TCRdb's copy has only in-frame clones and lacks some. The top ten hold approximately 7.7% of the sample, which has approximately 74,000 clones, over 75% seen once. Here the sequenced sample was PBMCs, taken at disease progression, from a patient treated with ibrutinib. The receptor source for this set is a human donor with chronic lymphocytic leukemia. CDR3s include the opening cysteine and the closing phenylalanine or tryptophan. The order of the fields is CDR3 protein, CDR3 DNA, D gene, clone size, J gene, V gene. D genes are given only for firm matches. Clone size is given for some rows only: seen once, a few or many times, or a class if the clone is expanded.

CDR3 protein: CASSPDLANEQFF; CDR3 DNA: TGTGCCAGCTCACCGGATCTCGCCAATGAGCAGTTCTTC; D gene: -; clone size: -; J gene: TRBJ2-1; V gene: TRBV18
CDR3 protein: CASSERGQGNYGYTF; CDR3 DNA: TGTGCCAGTAGTGAAAGGGGACAGGGGAACTATGGCTACACCTTC; D gene: TRBD1; clone size: once; J gene: TRBJ1-2; V gene: TRBV19
CDR3 protein: CASSFRETGELFF; CDR3 DNA: TGTGCCAGCAGCTTTAGAGAGACCGGGGAGCTGTTTTTT; D gene: -; clone size: -; J gene: TRBJ2-2; V gene: TRBV11-3
CDR3 protein: CASSEPGNTEAFF; CDR3 DNA: TGCGCCAGCAGTGAACCGGGGAACACTGAAGCTTTCTTT; D gene: -; clone size: -; J gene: TRBJ1-1; V gene: TRBV10-2
CDR3 protein: CASSFLFASGGTGDTQYF; CDR3 DNA: TGTGCCAGCAGTTTTCTCTTCGCCTCGGGGGGCACGGGAGATACGCAGTATTTT; D gene: -; clone size: -; J gene: TRBJ2-3; V gene: TRBV27
CDR3 protein: CAVGQLPREQYF; CDR3 DNA: TGTGCCGTGGGACAGTTGCCTAGGGAGCAGTACTTC; D gene: TRBD1; clone size: -; J gene: TRBJ2-7; V gene: TRBV25-1
CDR3 protein: CASSLQPMNTEAFF; CDR3 DNA: TGCGCCAGCAGCCTGCAGCCCATGAACACTGAAGCTTTCTTT; D gene: -; clone size: -; J gene: TRBJ1-1; V gene: TRBV5-1
CDR3 protein: CAIMTENEKLFF; CDR3 DNA: TGTGCCATCATGACAGAGAATGAAAAACTGTTTTTT; D gene: -; clone size: -; J gene: TRBJ1-4; V gene: TRBV10-3
CDR3 protein: CSAVSTEAFF; CDR3 DNA: TGCAGCGCGGTAAGCACTGAAGCTTTCTTT; D gene: -; clone size: few; J gene: TRBJ1-1; V gene: TRBV29-1
CDR3 protein: CASTPGQGLGIQYF; CDR3 DNA: TGCGCCAGCACCCCGGGACAGGGGTTGGGCATTCAGTACTTC; D gene: TRBD1; clone size: -; J gene: TRBJ2-4; V gene: TRBV5-1